One sample yielded the 4 T cell receptor beta chains listed below, sequenced in a study of blood T cell repertoires in COVID-19. Assay: immunoSEQ multiplex PCR; the TCRdb copy retains only in-frame clones and omits some. The data hold under 350,000 clones, with 85% observed a single time. Sequences were obtained from peripheral blood. These receptor sequences come from a human donor in a cohort sampled during active COVID-19.

The genes are TRBV6-6 and TRBJ1-5; D gene unclear. Per the germline V gene, CDR1 is MNHNY and CDR2 is SVGAGI (reference sequence). Between the trimmed V and J ends, which lost 5 bases and 1 base, there was a span of 27 bases. This CDR3 is built from 20 residues. CDR3 protein: CASSHPANIGRLGSNQPQHF. CDR3 in DNA: TGTGCCAGCAGTCACCCTGCTAATATAGGCCGTCTCGGGAGCAATCAGCCCCAGCATTTT.

This sequence joins TRBV27 and TRBJ2-2; D is undetermined. Germline lookup yields CDR1 MNHEY and CDR2 SMNVEV (reference sequence). V lost 6 bases to trimming and J lost 5 bases, with 10 bases between them. This CDR3 is built from 13 residues. The DNA of the CDR3 is TGTGCCAGCAGCTTAGCCCTAACCGGGGAGCTGTTTTTT. It yields the protein CASSLALTGELFF.

This clone showed up many times. This chain joins TRBV19 and TRBJ2-2, with 8 bases lining up with TRBD1. Trimming cost V 5 bases and J 4 bases; bases outside gene matches: 12. The CDR3 contains 17 residues. Germline V CDR1 and CDR2: LNHDA, SQIVND (reference sequence). In DNA, the CDR3 is TGTGCCAGTAGTGTATTTCCGAGACAGGGGACCACCGGGGAGCTGTTTTTT. Translating it yields CASSVFPRQGTTGELFF.

V usage is TRBV4-3 and J usage is TRBJ2-1; 9 bases agree with TRBD1. The trim removed 1 base at V and 9 bases at J, leaving 7 bases unmatched. This CDR3 region has 15 residues. Per germline, CDR1 LGHNA and CDR2 YSLEER. This CDR3 is CASSQGDRVLGEQFF. Here the CDR3 DNA reads TGCGCCAGCAGCCAAGGGGACAGGGTATTAGGTGAGCAGTTCTTC.